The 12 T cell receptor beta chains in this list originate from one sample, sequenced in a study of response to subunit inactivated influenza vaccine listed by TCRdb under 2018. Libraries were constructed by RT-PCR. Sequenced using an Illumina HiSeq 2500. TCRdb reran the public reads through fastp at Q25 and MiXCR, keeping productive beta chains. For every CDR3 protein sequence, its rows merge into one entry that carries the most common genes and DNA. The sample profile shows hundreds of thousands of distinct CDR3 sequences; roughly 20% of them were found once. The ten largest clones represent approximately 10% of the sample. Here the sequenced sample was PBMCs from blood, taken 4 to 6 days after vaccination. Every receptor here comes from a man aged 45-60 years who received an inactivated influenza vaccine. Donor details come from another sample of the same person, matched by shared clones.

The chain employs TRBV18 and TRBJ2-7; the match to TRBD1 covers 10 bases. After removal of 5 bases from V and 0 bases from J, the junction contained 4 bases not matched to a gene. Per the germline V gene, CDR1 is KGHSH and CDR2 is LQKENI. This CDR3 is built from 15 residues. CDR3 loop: CASSTTGGSSYEQYF. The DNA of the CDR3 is TGTGCCAGCTCAACGACAGGGGGCTCCTCCTACGAGCAGTACTTC.

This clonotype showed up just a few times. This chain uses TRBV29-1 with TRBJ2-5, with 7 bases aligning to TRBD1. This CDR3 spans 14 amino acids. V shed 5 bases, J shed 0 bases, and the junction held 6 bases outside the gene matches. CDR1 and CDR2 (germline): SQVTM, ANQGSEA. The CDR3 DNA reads TGCAGCGTTTACTCGACAGGGAACCAAGAGACCCAGTACTTC. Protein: CSVYSTGNQETQYF. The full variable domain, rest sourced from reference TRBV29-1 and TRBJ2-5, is SAVISQKPSRDICQRGTSLTIQCQVDSQVTMMFWYRQQPGQSLTLIATANQGSEATYESGFVIDKFPISRPNLTFSTLTVSNMSPEDSSIYLCSVYSTGNQETQYFGPGTRLLVL.

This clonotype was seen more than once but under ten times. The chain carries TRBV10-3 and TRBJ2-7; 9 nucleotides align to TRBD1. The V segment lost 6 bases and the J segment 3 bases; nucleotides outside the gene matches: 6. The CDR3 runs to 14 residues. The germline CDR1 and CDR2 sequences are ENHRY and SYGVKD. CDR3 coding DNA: TGTGCCATCAGGGGACAGGGACAGAGCTACGAGCAGTACTTC. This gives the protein CAIRGQGQSYEQYF.

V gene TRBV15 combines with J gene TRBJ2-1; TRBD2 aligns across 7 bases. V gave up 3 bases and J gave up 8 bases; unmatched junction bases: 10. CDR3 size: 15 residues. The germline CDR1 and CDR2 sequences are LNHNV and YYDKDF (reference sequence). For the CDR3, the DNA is TGTGCCACCAGCAGGAGGGGAGGGTTTGGGGATGAGCAGTTCTTC. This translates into CATSRRGGFGDEQFF.

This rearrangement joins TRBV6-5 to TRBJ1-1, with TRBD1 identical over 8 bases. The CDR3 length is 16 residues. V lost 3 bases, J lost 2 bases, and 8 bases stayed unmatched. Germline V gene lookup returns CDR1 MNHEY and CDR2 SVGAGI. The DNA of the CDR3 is TGTGCCAGCAGTTATACAGGGGGGCAACTTAACACTGAAGCTTTCTTT. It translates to CASSYTGGQLNTEAFF.

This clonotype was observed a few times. CDR3 coding DNA: TGCGCCAGCAGCCAAGCGGGAGGGCCCCTCTATGAGCAGTTCTTC. This gives the protein CASSQAGGPLYEQFF. V usage is TRBV4-3 and J usage is TRBJ2-1; TRBD2 matches at 8 bases. The CDR3 consists of 15 residues. Germline values: CDR1 LGHNA, CDR2 YSLEER. Trimming at V came to 1 base and at J to 8 bases, leaving 7 bases not matched to a gene.

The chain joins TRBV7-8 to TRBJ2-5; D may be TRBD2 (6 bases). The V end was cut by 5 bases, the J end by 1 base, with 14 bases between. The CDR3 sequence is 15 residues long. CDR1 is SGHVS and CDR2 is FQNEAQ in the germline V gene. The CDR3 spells CASSKGTVGQETQYF. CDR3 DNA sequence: TGTGCCAGCAGCAAAGGGACTGTGGGCCAAGAGACCCAGTACTTC.

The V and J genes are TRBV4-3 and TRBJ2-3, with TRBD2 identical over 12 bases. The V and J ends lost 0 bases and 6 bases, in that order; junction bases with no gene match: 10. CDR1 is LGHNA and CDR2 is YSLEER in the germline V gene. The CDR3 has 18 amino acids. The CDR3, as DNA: TGCGCCAGCAGCCAAGAGGTGGTACTAGCGGGAGGAAGTGATACGCAGTATTTT. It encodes CASSQEVVLAGGSDTQYF.

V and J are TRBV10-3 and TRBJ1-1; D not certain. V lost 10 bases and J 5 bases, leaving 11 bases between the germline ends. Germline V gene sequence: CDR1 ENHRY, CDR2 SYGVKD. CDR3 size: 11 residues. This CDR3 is CANSGGTEAFF. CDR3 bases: TGTGCCAACAGCGGAGGGACTGAAGCTTTCTTT.

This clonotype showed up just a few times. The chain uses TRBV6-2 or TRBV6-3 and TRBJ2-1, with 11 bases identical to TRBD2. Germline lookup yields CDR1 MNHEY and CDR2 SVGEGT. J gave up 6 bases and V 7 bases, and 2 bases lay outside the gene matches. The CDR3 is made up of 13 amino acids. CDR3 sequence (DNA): TGTGCCAGCATCCTAGCGGGAGGCAATGAGCAGTTCTTC. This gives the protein CASILAGGNEQFF.

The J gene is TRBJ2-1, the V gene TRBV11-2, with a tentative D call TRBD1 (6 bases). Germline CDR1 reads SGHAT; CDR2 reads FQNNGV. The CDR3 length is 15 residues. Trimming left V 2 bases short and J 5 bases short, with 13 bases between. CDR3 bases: TGTGCCAGCAGCTTAATCAGGGGAGCTAACAATGAGCAGTTCTTC. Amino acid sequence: CASSLIRGANNEQFF. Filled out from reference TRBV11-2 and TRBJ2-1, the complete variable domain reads EAGVAQSPRYKIIEKRQSVAFWCNPISGHATLYWYQQILGQGPKLLIQFQNNGVVDDSQLPKDRFSAERLKGVDSTLKIQPAKLEDSAVYLCASSLIRGANNEQFFGPGTRLTVL.

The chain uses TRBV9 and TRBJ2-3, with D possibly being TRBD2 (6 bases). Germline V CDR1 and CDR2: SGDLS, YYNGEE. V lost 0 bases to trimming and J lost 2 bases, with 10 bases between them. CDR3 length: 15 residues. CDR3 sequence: CASSVAGAFTDTQYF. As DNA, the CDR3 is TGTGCCAGCAGCGTAGCGGGAGCCTTCACAGATACGCAGTATTTT.